This TCR beta chain came from a study of cytomegalovirus exposure and HLA in healthy donors. Study at large: Early release data held around 80 million unique TCRs from HLA-typed donors. General study points: A prior analysis recorded that most TCR beta V segments were productive about 90% or about 30% of the time. A later analysis showed HLA-associated TCR beta chains outstripping equally common others in clonal expansion.

This clone appeared a single time. Antigen specificity is unknown. PCR used 60 Vbeta primers and 13 Jbeta primers. Sequencing was performed with immunoSEQ multiplex PCR; in TCRdb, only in-frame clones are kept and a portion is missing. The table records some 70,000 clones, about 81% of them present only once. The source material was PBMCs. The clonotype originates from a human donor in good health.

The DNA for the CDR3 is TGTGCCAGCAGCTCACTCAGAGGGGCAGGGGGCGCGTATGGCTACACCTTC. Protein sequence: CASSSLRGAGGAYGYTF. The chain links TRBV27 to TRBJ1-2; 8 bases align to TRBD1. The CDR3 sequence is 17 residues long. The J segment lost 5 bases and the V segment lost 6 bases, leaving 17 bases of the junction unmatched. CDR1 MNHEY and CDR2 SMNVEV come from the germline V gene (reference sequence).